A selection of T cell receptor beta chains follows, all from one sample in a study of blood T cell repertoires in COVID-19. Clones were read by immunoSEQ multiplex PCR, and TCRdb kept only the in-frame ones, dropping some. The sample has fewer than 80,000 clones; 70% to 90% are singletons. The sample was peripheral blood. These receptor sequences come from a man aged 70 or older with acute or convalescent COVID-19. Each CDR3 is given with its conserved first and last residue. A D gene is named only where the DNA matches it firmly. Not all rows give a size; the values are once, few, many and, for expanded clones, a class.

abundance: .; j_gene: TRBJ1-1; d_gene: .; len: 11; v_gene: TRBV3-1/TRBV3-2; CDR3aa: CASSQEHEAFF; CDR3nt: TGTGCCAGCAGCCAGGAGCATGAAGCTTTCTTT
abundance: .; j_gene: TRBJ2-7; d_gene: .; len: 15; v_gene: TRBV19; CDR3aa: CASSTEGKGTSEQYF; CDR3nt: TGTGCCAGTAGTACCGAGGGAAAAGGAACCTCCGAGCAGTACTTC
abundance: .; j_gene: TRBJ1-6; d_gene: .; len: 15; v_gene: TRBV7-6; CDR3aa: CASSLKPGGGFPLHF; CDR3nt: TGTGCCAGCAGCTTAAAACCGGGGGGAGGTTTCCCCCTCCACTTT
abundance: .; j_gene: TRBJ1-4; d_gene: .; len: 15; v_gene: TRBV6-1; CDR3aa: CASSEVSRQDEKLFF; CDR3nt: TGTGCCAGCAGTGAAGTTTCGAGACAGGATGAAAAACTGTTTTTT
abundance: .; j_gene: TRBJ2-7; d_gene: .; len: 16; v_gene: TRBV6-9; CDR3aa: CASRQAVVTGPYEQYF; CDR3nt: TGTGCCAGCAGACAAGCGGTTGTGACAGGCCCCTACGAGCAGTACTTC
abundance: .; j_gene: TRBJ1-1; d_gene: TRBD1; len: 15; v_gene: TRBV5-5; CDR3aa: CASSLIGTGGTEAFF; CDR3nt: TGTGCCAGCAGCTTGATTGGGACAGGGGGCACTGAAGCTTTCTTT
abundance: .; j_gene: TRBJ2-1; d_gene: .; len: 13; v_gene: TRBV7-3; CDR3aa: CASSLGRDNEQFF; CDR3nt: TGTGCCAGCAGCTTAGGCAGGGACAATGAGCAGTTCTTC
abundance: .; j_gene: TRBJ1-4; d_gene: .; len: 14; v_gene: TRBV2; CDR3aa: CASSGNLAGEKLFF; CDR3nt: TGTGCCAGCAGCGGGAACCTCGCGGGTGAAAAACTGTTTTTT
abundance: once; j_gene: TRBJ2-5; d_gene: .; len: 17; v_gene: TRBV24-1; CDR3aa: CATSDLDTSPLQETQYF; CDR3nt: TGTGCCACCAGTGATTTGGATACGTCGCCACTTCAAGAGACCCAGTACTTC
abundance: .; j_gene: TRBJ2-1; d_gene: .; len: 14; v_gene: TRBV29-1; CDR3aa: CSGSGGPVYNEQFF; CDR3nt: TGCAGCGGGTCTGGGGGCCCGGTTTACAATGAGCAGTTCTTC
abundance: .; j_gene: TRBJ1-2; d_gene: .; len: 12; v_gene: TRBV28; CDR3aa: CASSLSVYGYTF; CDR3nt: TGTGCCAGCAGTTTATCGGTCTATGGCTACACCTTC
abundance: .; j_gene: TRBJ2-1; d_gene: TRBD2; len: 15; v_gene: TRBV19; CDR3aa: CASNQAGGSYNEQFF; CDR3nt: TGTGCCAGTAATCAAGCGGGGGGCTCCTACAATGAGCAGTTCTTC
abundance: .; j_gene: TRBJ1-2; d_gene: TRBD1; len: 12; v_gene: TRBV6-5; CDR3aa: CASSSGGYGYTF; CDR3nt: TGTGCCAGTTCGTCAGGGGGCTATGGCTACACCTTC
abundance: .; j_gene: TRBJ1-1; d_gene: .; len: 16; v_gene: TRBV19; CDR3aa: CASSLYGARGNTEAFF; CDR3nt: TGTGCCAGTAGCCTCTATGGGGCCAGGGGGAACACTGAAGCTTTCTTT
abundance: .; j_gene: TRBJ2-7; d_gene: .; len: 14; v_gene: TRBV9; CDR3aa: CASSVEGVPYEQYF; CDR3nt: TGTGCCAGCAGCGTAGAGGGGGTTCCCTACGAGCAGTACTTC